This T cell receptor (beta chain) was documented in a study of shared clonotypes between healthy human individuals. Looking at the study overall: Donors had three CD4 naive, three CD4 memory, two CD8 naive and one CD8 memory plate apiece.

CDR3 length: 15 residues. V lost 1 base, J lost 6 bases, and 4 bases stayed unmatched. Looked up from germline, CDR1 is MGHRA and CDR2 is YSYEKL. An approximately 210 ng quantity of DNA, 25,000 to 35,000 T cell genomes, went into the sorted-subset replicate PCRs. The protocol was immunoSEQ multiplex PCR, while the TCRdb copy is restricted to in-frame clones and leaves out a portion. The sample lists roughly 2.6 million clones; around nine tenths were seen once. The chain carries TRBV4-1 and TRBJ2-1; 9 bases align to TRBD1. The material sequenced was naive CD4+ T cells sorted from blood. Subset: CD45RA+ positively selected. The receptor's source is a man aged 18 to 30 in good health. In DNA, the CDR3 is TGCGCCAGCAGCCAAGTGGGACAGGGAGGCAATGAGCAGTTCTTC. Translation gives CASSQVGQGGNEQFF.